The 28 T cell receptor beta chains listed next were all sequenced from one sample in a study of control samples from healthy donors and cancer patients. Measured with immunoSEQ multiplex PCR; TCRdb has only the in-frame clones, and not every one. The profile shows more than 35,000 clones, around 80% of them singletons. Material: PBMCs. The source of these receptors is a woman aged 60-75 years with lung cancer.

About this clone: A read error may produce the germline difference seen at one junction end. The chain uses TRBV7-9 and TRBJ1-5; D is unresolved. The CDR3 is 13 amino acids. Germline V lookup: CDR1 SEHNR, CDR2 FQNEAQ (reference sequence). The CDR3 nucleotides are TGTGCCGGCAGCTTGCACGGCAATCAGCCCCAGCATTTT. It yields the protein CAGSLHGNQPQHF.

This clone was recorded only once. V gene TRBV4-3 combines with J gene TRBJ1-2, with D unclear. CDR3 length: 14 amino acids. The germline V gene encodes CDR1 LGHNA and CDR2 YSLEER. Trimming took 0 bases from V and 7 from J, leaving 12 bases between them. The CDR3 loop reads CASSQEARTSGYTF. The DNA of the CDR3 is TGCGCCAGCAGCCAAGAAGCGAGGACTTCTGGCTACACCTTC.

The V gene is TRBV6-5, the J gene TRBJ2-2; weak D call: TRBD2 (5 bases). CDR3 length: 15 residues. V gave up 7 bases and J gave up 2 bases, with 14 bases separating them. CDR1 is MNHEY and CDR2 is SVGAGI in the germline V gene. CDR3 sequence reads: CASTEIGRNTGELFF. CDR3 DNA sequence: TGTGCCAGCACCGAGATAGGGAGAAACACCGGGGAGCTGTTTTTT.

This clone has just one count. The rearrangement uses TRBV24-1 and TRBJ2-3; TRBD2 is a possible D gene (7 bases). The V end was cut by 6 bases, the J end by 12 bases, with 21 bases between. Germline V gene data show CDR1 as KGHDR and CDR2 as SFDVKD. The CDR3 covers 14 residues. The CDR3 DNA sequence: TGTGCCACCAGTAATGGGGGGGGCACCCGCCGTCAGTATTTT. Its translation is CATSNGGGTRRQYF.

The sample holds one count of this clone. The chain joins TRBV4-1 to TRBJ1-3; no clear D. Germline loops: CDR1 MGHRA, CDR2 YSYEKL. V was pared by 1 base and J by 0 bases, with 13 bases between. This CDR3 comprises 17 residues. In DNA, the CDR3 is TGCGCCAGCAGCCAAGTCAACCTTCTTGGCTCTGGAAACACCATATATTTT. Its protein is CASSQVNLLGSGNTIYF.

The genes are TRBV12-3 or TRBV12-4 and TRBJ1-1; possibly TRBD1 for D (5 bases). The V end was cut by 6 bases, the J end by 7 bases, with 12 bases between. The length of the CDR3 is 12 residues. As DNA, the CDR3 is TGTGCCAGCAGCATTACAGGAATTGAAGCTTTCTTT. This sequence encodes CASSITGIEAFF.

The J gene is TRBJ2-7, the V gene TRBV27; D is unclear. Per the germline V gene, CDR1 is MNHEY and CDR2 is SMNVEV (reference sequence). This CDR3 has 14 amino acids. Trimming took off 5 bases at V and 0 bases at J, with 11 bases between the two ends. CDR3 loop: CASSRNDPSYEQYF. The CDR3 nucleotides are TGTGCCAGCAGTAGGAATGACCCCTCCTACGAGCAGTACTTC.

The chain employs TRBV7-3 and TRBJ2-1; TRBD2 aligns across 12 bases. The ends lost 1 base at V and 8 bases at J; junction bases unmatched: 3. The CDR3 sequence is 15 residues long. Germline lookup yields CDR1 SGHTA and CDR2 FQGTGA. The CDR3 is CASSLMGLAGHEQFF. The CDR3 DNA is TGTGCCAGCAGCTTAATGGGACTAGCGGGCCATGAGCAGTTCTTC. The variable domain in full, with the rest retrieved from reference TRBV7-3 and TRBJ2-1, is GAGVSQTPSNKVTEKGKYVELRCDPISGHTALYWYRQSLGQGPEFLIYFQGTGAADDSGLPNDRFFAVRPEGSVSTLKIQRTERGDSAVYLCASSLMGLAGHEQFFGPGTRLTVL.

The rearrangement uses TRBV10-3 and TRBJ1-2; D is undetermined. V was trimmed by 3 bases and J by 4 bases, leaving 9 bases between them. The germline CDR1 and CDR2 sequences are ENHRY and SYGVKD. There are 13 residues in the CDR3. CDR3 region: CAISDNTFYGYTF. CDR3 bases: TGTGCCATCAGTGATAACACATTCTATGGCTACACCTTC.

The V gene is TRBV4-1, the J gene TRBJ2-7; 12 positions agree with TRBD2. Germline CDR1 is MGHRA and CDR2 is YSYEKL. The J segment lost 3 bases and the V segment lost 1 base, leaving 4 bases of the junction unmatched. The CDR3 extends over 16 amino acids. The CDR3 here is CASSQARLAGVYEQYF. The CDR3, as DNA: TGCGCCAGCAGCCAAGCCCGACTAGCGGGGGTCTACGAGCAGTACTTC.

The V gene is TRBV24-1, the J gene TRBJ2-4; D may be TRBD1 or TRBD2 (5 bases each). Trimming shortened V by 4 bases and J by 0 bases, and 9 bases separated the two germline ends. Germline V gene sequence: CDR1 KGHDR, CDR2 SFDVKD. The CDR3 contains 15 residues. CDR3 in amino acids: CATSEGGGAKNIQYF. The CDR3 nucleotides are TGTGCCACCAGTGAAGGTGGGGGAGCCAAAAACATTCAGTACTTC.

The chain joins TRBV7-3 to TRBJ1-5; D perhaps matches TRBD1 (6 bases). Germline V gene sequence: CDR1 SGHTA, CDR2 FQGTGA. Trimming took 6 bases from V and 7 from J, leaving 13 bases between them. This CDR3 has 13 residues. The CDR3 protein is CASSLGGDQPQHF. The CDR3 DNA follows: TGTGCCAGCAGTCTAGGGGGGGACCAGCCCCAGCATTTT.

This sequence joins TRBV3-1 (or the pseudogene TRBV3-2) and TRBJ2-1, with 13 bases identical to TRBD2. Germline lookup yields CDR1 LGHDT and CDR2 YNNKEL (reference sequence). The CDR3 loop spans 14 amino acids. V was pared by 6 bases and J by 9 bases, with 5 bases of the junction left unmatched. For the CDR3, the DNA is TGTGCCAGCAGAGGACTAGCGGGGGCCAGTGAGCAGTTCTTC. Translation gives CASRGLAGASEQFF.

The chain carries TRBV5-6 and TRBJ1-4, with D perhaps TRBD1 (5 bases). Germline CDR1 reads SGHDT; CDR2 reads YYEEEE. CDR3 size: 16 residues. With 1 base removed from V and 7 bases from J, the gap between germline ends came to 17 bases. The CDR3, as DNA: TGTGCCAGCAGCTTGTGGTATGGGGGTTTGGCTGAAAAACTGTTTTTT. Its protein is CASSLWYGGLAEKLFF.

The V call is TRBV24-1, the J call TRBJ2-3; 7 bases fit TRBD2. From germline, CDR1 is KGHDR and CDR2 SFDVKD. J gave up 2 bases and V 12 bases, and 16 bases lay outside the gene matches. The CDR3 has 16 amino acids. In nucleotides, the CDR3 is TGTGCCCCCCGGGAGGCAGGCATGGAAAACACAGATACGCAGTATTTT. Translating it yields CAPREAGMENTDTQYF.

This rearrangement joins TRBV2 to TRBJ2-3, with D possibly matching TRBD2 (6 bases). V shed 8 bases and J shed 3 bases, with 12 bases lying between them. Germline V gene data show CDR1 as SNHLY and CDR2 as FYNNEI. The CDR3 runs 13 residues. CDR3 amino acids: CASGKGRTDTQYF. CDR3 in DNA: TGTGCCAGCGGTAAGGGGAGGACAGATACGCAGTATTTT.

The V and J genes are TRBV20-1 and TRBJ1-2, with D possibly matching TRBD1 (6 bases). The ends were cut back, 3 bases at V and 10 bases at J, with 15 bases in the middle. CDR1 DFQATT and CDR2 SNEGSKA come from the germline V gene (reference sequence). The CDR3 consists of 12 residues. The CDR3 bases are TGCAGTGCTAGTTATTTGCAGGGGATCTACACCTTC. Translating gives CSASYLQGIYTF.

J is TRBJ1-1 and V is TRBV25-1; TRBD1 matches 11 bases. The CDR3 runs to 16 residues. CDR1 is MGHDK and CDR2 is SYGVNS in the germline V gene. The V gene end was trimmed by 6 bases and the J gene end by 9 bases; junction bases not matched to a gene: 15. CDR3 in amino acids: CASREKSGTGGRKAFF. In DNA, the CDR3 is TGTGCCAGCAGGGAAAAATCCGGGACAGGGGGAAGGAAAGCTTTCTTT.

The chain couples TRBV7-2 to TRBJ2-5, with 11 bases aligning to TRBD2. This CDR3 spans 17 amino acids. The germline V gene encodes CDR1 SGHTA and CDR2 FQGNSA. Unmatched junction bases numbered 8, after V lost 5 bases and J lost 0 bases. The CDR3 coding sequence is TGTGCCAGCAGCCCCGACGTAGCGGGAGGGTACCAAGAGACCCAGTACTTC. This encodes CASSPDVAGGYQETQYF.

This CDR3 is CASNLLEGTEAFF. CDR3 DNA sequence: TGTGCCAGCAATCTTTTGGAAGGGACTGAAGCTTTCTTT. V and J are TRBV25-1 and TRBJ1-1; no reliable D call. Deletions cut 7 bases from V and 5 bases from J, with 14 bases between. Germline assignment: CDR1 MGHDK and CDR2 SYGVNS. This CDR3 spans 13 amino acids.

This clone ranks as medium-sized (0.01 to 0.1%). This chain links TRBV4-2 with TRBJ1-2, with D perhaps TRBD1 (6 bases). V shed 0 bases and J shed 4 bases, with 12 bases lying between them. Germline CDR1 is LGHNA and CDR2 is YNFKEQ. CDR3 length: 15 residues. The CDR3 bases are TGTGCCAGCAGCCAAGATAGACAGGTCCGCTATGGCTACACCTTC. Translation gives CASSQDRQVRYGYTF.

This chain links TRBV29-1 with TRBJ1-5; D is possibly TRBD1 (6 bases). The CDR3 spans 17 residues. CDR1 is SQVTM, CDR2 ANQGSEA, per germline. V dropped 6 bases and J dropped 4 bases, with 25 bases sitting between them. The CDR3 sequence is CSVNQAQGSSPNQPQHF. The CDR3 DNA follows: TGCAGCGTAAACCAGGCACAGGGTTCTTCCCCAAATCAGCCCCAGCATTTT.

In this sample, this clone turned up once. The genes are TRBV2 and TRBJ1-6; TRBD1 is a possible D gene (5 bases). The CDR3 consists of 17 residues. Trimming shortened V by 8 bases and J by 2 bases, and 19 bases separated the two germline ends. Per germline, CDR1 SNHLY and CDR2 FYNNEI. CDR3 coding DNA: TGTGCCAGCCTCGGAGCCCCCGGGGGAACCTATAATTCACCCCTCCACTTT. It specifies CASLGAPGGTYNSPLHF.

The rearrangement joins TRBV10-3 to TRBJ2-5, with a weak D call TRBD1 (6 bases). The CDR3 is 14 amino acids. V was cut by 3 bases and J by 3 bases, with 11 bases left in between. CDR1 is ENHRY, CDR2 SYGVKD, per germline. CDR3 loop: CAISDYRDEETQYF. The CDR3, as DNA: TGTGCCATCAGTGATTACAGGGACGAAGAGACCCAGTACTTC.

The chain combines TRBV19 with TRBJ1-2; possible D gene TRBD1, 5 bases. This CDR3 is 13 amino acids long. Between the trimmed V and J ends, which lost 3 bases and 4 bases, there was a span of 9 bases. Germline V gene sequence: CDR1 LNHDA, CDR2 SQIVND (reference sequence). The DNA of the CDR3 is TGTGCCAGTAGTATTGACGGGACCTATGGCTACACCTTC. Translated, it gives CASSIDGTYGYTF.

The CDR3 region has the DNA TGTGCCAGCAGCCAGGGACAGCCCTACAATGAGCAGTTCTTC. It codes for CASSQGQPYNEQFF. V gene TRBV11-2 combines with J gene TRBJ2-1; 7 bases line up with TRBD1. CDR1 SGHAT and CDR2 FQNNGV come from the germline V gene. The CDR3 is 14 residues long. Trimming removed 5 bases from V and 2 bases from J; junction bases left unmatched: 3.

The rearrangement links TRBV20-1 to TRBJ2-1; a weak D match, TRBD2 (6 bases). Deletions cut 5 bases from V and 8 bases from J, with 7 bases between. The length of the CDR3 is 10 residues. The germline gives CDR1 DFQATT, CDR2 SNEGSKA (reference sequence). The CDR3 DNA reads TGCAGTGCTTGGGGGGATGAGCAGTTCTTC. It specifies CSAWGDEQFF.

V gene TRBV27 combines with J gene TRBJ1-2, with 11 positions matching TRBD1. V lost 3 bases, J lost 7 bases, and 1 base stayed unmatched. CDR3 length: 13 amino acids. Germline assignment: CDR1 MNHEY and CDR2 SMNVEV (reference sequence). The CDR3 reads CASSFGTGGGYTF. The CDR3 DNA reads as TGTGCCAGCAGTTTTGGGACAGGGGGTGGCTACACCTTC.